This is a list of T cell receptor beta chains from one sample in a study of blood T cell repertoires in COVID-19. Only in-frame clones appear in the TCRdb table, and some are missing; sequencing was by immunoSEQ multiplex PCR. Of 60,000 or so clones listed, around 77% are singletons. The sequencing input was peripheral blood. The origin of the receptors is a man aged 55-75 years with acute or convalescent COVID-19. CDR3s leave out the opening cysteine and the closing phenylalanine or tryptophan. The D gene is left open where the match is weak.

v_gene	d_gene	j_gene	CDR3aa
TRBV4-1	TRBD1	TRBJ2-6	ASSLGQGTGANVLT
TRBV5-6	TRBD1	TRBJ1-2	ASSFTTGASRGYT
TRBV21-1	NA	TRBJ1-2	ASSKGGGRGVNYGYT
TRBV28	NA	TRBJ1-5	ASRGGWSQPQH
TRBV18	NA	TRBJ1-5	ASSPSGNNQPQH
TRBV18	NA	TRBJ1-4	ASSFDSAGDEKLF
TRBV25-1	NA	TRBJ2-7	ASSEWGRSYEQY
TRBV18	NA	TRBJ1-2	ASSPPTRDGYT
TRBV5-4	NA	TRBJ1-2	ASSLAGVGYGYT
TRBV15	NA	TRBJ2-5	ATSRGGEWETQY
TRBV7-9	NA	TRBJ2-2	ASSLVGAVTGELF
TRBV5-6	TRBD1	TRBJ1-1	ASSLGWTGETEAF
TRBV19	NA	TRBJ1-1	ASIKRRGNTEAF
TRBV5-4	TRBD1	TRBJ1-2	ASSLERDRWYGYT
TRBV4-1	NA	TRBJ2-7	ASSPSGTYEQY
TRBV19	NA	TRBJ1-1	ASSVGGDAEAF
TRBV24-1	TRBD1	TRBJ2-5	ATSAIDRGKETQY
TRBV7-2	TRBD2	TRBJ2-7	ASSLAPSGGEQY
TRBV6-6	NA	TRBJ2-3	ASKRLGSPSTDTQY
TRBV7-8	TRBD1	TRBJ1-1	ASSSRPLDRGHTEAF
TRBV11-2	NA	TRBJ1-2	ASSILGSPPGGYT
TRBV12-3/TRBV12-4	TRBD1	TRBJ1-2	ASSRQGGYGYT
TRBV2	NA	TRBJ2-3	ASTFPGTDTQY
TRBV7-8	TRBD1	TRBJ1-1	ASSSDREGGTEAF
TRBV29-1	NA	TRBJ2-1	SVPGGDEQF
TRBV29-1	NA	TRBJ2-7	SVALRGDSYEQY
TRBV6-5	NA	TRBJ2-7	ASSYSAGGYEQY
TRBV5-4	NA	TRBJ1-2	ASSPDSAQVYGYT
TRBV12-2	NA	TRBJ2-2	ASRPSVPLNTGELF
TRBV5-1	NA	TRBJ1-1	ASSQTSGNTEAF
TRBV10-3	NA	TRBJ1-2	AIKRELGDYGYT
TRBV6-4	NA	TRBJ1-2	ASSDGPHQGYT